Shown below are 2 T cell receptor beta chains from a single sample sequenced in a study of blood T cell repertoires in COVID-19. TCRdb keeps only in-frame clones here, not all; method: immunoSEQ multiplex PCR. The repertoire consists of roughly 150,000 clones, with 70% to 85% occurring once and the leading ten covering 6.9%. Sequencing input: peripheral blood. The origin of the receptors is a man older than 75 with COVID-19, enrolled during active disease.

The rearrangement joins TRBV11-3 to TRBJ2-3; D not certain. The CDR3 consists of 13 residues. The V end was cut by 2 bases, the J end by 2 bases, with 5 bases between. CDR1 is SGHNT and CDR2 is YENEEA in the germline V gene. CDR3 DNA: TGTGCCAGCAGCTTACAGAACACAGATACGCAGTATTTT. This translates into CASSLQNTDTQYF.

The rearrangement joins TRBV7-3 to TRBJ1-1, with 7 bases aligning to TRBD1. CDR1 SGHTA and CDR2 FQGTGA come from the germline V gene. Unmatched junction bases numbered 13, after V lost 4 bases and J lost 5 bases. The CDR3 is made up of 16 amino acids. The chain's CDR3 is CASSSGGPRGTTEAFF. The DNA for the CDR3 is TGTGCCAGCAGCTCCGGAGGGCCCAGGGGGACAACTGAAGCTTTCTTT.